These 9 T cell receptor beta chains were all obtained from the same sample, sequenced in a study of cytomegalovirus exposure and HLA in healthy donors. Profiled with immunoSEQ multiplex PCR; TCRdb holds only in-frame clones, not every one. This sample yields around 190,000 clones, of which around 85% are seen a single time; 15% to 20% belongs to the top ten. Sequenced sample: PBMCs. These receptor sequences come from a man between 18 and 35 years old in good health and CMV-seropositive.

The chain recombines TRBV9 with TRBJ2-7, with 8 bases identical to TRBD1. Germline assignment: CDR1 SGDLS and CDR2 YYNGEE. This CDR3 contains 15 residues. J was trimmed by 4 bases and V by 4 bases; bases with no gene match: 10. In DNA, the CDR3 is TGTGCCAGCAGCATAATTGGGACAGGCGAATACGAGCAGTACTTC. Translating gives CASSIIGTGEYEQYF. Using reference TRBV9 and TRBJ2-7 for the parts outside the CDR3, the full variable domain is DSGVTQTPKHLITATGQRVTLRCSPRSGDLSVYWYQQSLDQGLQFLIQYYNGEERAKGNILERFSAQQFPDLHSELNLSSLELGDSALYFCASSIIGTGEYEQYFGPGTRLTVT.

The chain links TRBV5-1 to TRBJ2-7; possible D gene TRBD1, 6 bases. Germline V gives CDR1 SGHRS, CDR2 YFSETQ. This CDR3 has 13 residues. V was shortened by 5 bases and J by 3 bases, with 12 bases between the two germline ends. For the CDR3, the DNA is TGCGCCAGCAGACAGGGCGAAGGCTACGAGCAGTACTTC. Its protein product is CASRQGEGYEQYF.

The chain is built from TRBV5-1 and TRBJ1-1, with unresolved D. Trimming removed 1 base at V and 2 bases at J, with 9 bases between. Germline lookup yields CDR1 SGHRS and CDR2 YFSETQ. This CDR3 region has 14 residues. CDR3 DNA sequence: TGCGCCAGCAGCTTGCGCGGTGACAACACTGAAGCTTTCTTT. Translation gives CASSLRGDNTEAFF.

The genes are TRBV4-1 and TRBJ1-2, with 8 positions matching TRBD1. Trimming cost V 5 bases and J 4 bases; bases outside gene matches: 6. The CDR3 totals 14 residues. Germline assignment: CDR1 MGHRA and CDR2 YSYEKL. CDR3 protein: CASSKGTGGYGYTF. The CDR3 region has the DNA TGCGCCAGCAGCAAAGGGACAGGCGGCTATGGCTACACCTTC.

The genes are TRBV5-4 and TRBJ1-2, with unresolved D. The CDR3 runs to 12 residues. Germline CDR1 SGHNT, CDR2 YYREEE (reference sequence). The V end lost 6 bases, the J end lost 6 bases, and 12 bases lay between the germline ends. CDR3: CASTRGRNGYTF. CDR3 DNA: TGTGCCAGCACCCGGGGAAGGAATGGCTACACCTTC.

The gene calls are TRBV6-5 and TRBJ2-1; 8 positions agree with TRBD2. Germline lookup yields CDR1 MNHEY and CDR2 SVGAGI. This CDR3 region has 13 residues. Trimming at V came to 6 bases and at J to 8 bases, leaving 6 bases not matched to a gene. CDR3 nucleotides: TGTGCCAGCAGCAAGCGGGAGCGTGATGAGCAGTTCTTC. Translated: CASSKRERDEQFF.

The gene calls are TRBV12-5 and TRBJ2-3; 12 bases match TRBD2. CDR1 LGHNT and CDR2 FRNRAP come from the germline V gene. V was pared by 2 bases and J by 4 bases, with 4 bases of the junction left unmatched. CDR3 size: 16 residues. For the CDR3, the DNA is TGTGCTAGTGGTTTGTCTAGCGGGAGGGCCCCAGATACGCAGTATTTT. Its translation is CASGLSSGRAPDTQYF.

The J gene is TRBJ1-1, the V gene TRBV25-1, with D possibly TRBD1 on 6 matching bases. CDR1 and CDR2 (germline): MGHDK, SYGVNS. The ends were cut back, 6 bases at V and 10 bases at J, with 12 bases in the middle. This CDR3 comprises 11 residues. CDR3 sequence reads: CASSHGGAAFF. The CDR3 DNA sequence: TGTGCCAGCAGCCACGGGGGGGCAGCTTTCTTT.

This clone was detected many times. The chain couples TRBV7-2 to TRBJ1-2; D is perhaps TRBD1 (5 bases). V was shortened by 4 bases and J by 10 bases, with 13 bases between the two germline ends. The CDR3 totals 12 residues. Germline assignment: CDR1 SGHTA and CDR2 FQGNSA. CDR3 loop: CASSSYQGTYTF. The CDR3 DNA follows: TGTGCCAGCAGCTCCTATCAGGGAACCTACACCTTC. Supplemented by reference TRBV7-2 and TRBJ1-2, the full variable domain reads GAGVSQSPSNKVTEKGKDVELRCDPISGHTALYWYRQSLGQGLEFLIYFQGNSAPDKSGLPSDRFSAERTGGSVSTLTIQRTQQEDSAVYLCASSSYQGTYTFGSGTRLTVV.